The source of this TCR beta chain is a study of CD8+CD57+ T cells in acquired aplastic anemia. Study overall: Sorted CD4+ and CD8+ cell DNA averaged approximately 3 ug. Healthy donor CD4+ samples were sequenced to a depth that averaged around 11 million reads.

Study observations and caveats: Patients and controls shared about 27 CD8+ CDR3 sequences. Patients and controls had CD8+ Simpson's diversity values that were not significantly distinct.

As concerns this clonotype: The antigen remains unidentified. Mismatch with germline at one junction end may stem from a read error.

Germline CDR1 and CDR2: SGHTA and FQGNSA. The CDR3 spans 13 residues. TCR beta VDJ and CDR3 profiles were obtained from a genomic DNA template. TCRdb called the reads again in MiXCR, with one record for every CDR3 protein. The sample shows hundreds of thousands of distinct CDR3 sequences, just under 70% of them seen only once. The rearrangement joins TRBV7-2 to TRBJ2-1; D not certain. Sequencing input: sorted CD4+, CD8+, or CD8+CD57+ T cells (not recorded which) from PBMCs. The receptor's source is a human donor in good health, serving as a control. CDR3 loop: CASSRAYLNGQFF. The CDR3 DNA reads TGTGCCAGCAGCAGAGCGTATCTTAATGGGCAGTTCTTC.